A selection of T cell receptor beta chains follows, all from one sample in a study of T cell repertoires in cytomegalovirus infection. No cognate antigen is known for these TCRs. TCRdb redid the calling of the reads with MiXCR, one entry per CDR3 protein. The data contain 75,000 to 100,000 distinct CDR3 sequences, over 25% of them singletons. This material consisted of CD8+ T cells from cultured PBMCs, taken from culture after CMV antigen stimulation. The receptors derive from a human donor in good health (CMV status not recorded). Some clones in this sample may be carry-over from other donors' samples. Each CDR3 is given with its conserved first and last residue. A D gene is named only where the DNA matches it firmly. The listing skips clone size in some rows; elsewhere it reads once, few, many or a size class.

J gene: TRBJ2-1; V gene: TRBV7-8; clone size: many; D gene: NA; CDR3 length: 13; CDR3 DNA: TGTGCCAGCAGCGACCAAGGGGGGCATGAGCAGTTCTTC; CDR3 protein: CASSDQGGHEQFF
J gene: TRBJ2-3; V gene: TRBV15; clone size: few; D gene: TRBD2; CDR3 length: 17; CDR3 DNA: TGTGCCACCAGCACGACTAGCGGGGGGACTTACACAGATACGCAGTATTTT; CDR3 protein: CATSTTSGGTYTDTQYF
J gene: TRBJ2-7; V gene: TRBV4-2; clone size: NA; D gene: NA; CDR3 length: 15; CDR3 DNA: TGTGCCAGCAGCCAAGAGGCCTACAACTCCTACGAGCAGTACTTC; CDR3 protein: CASSQEAYNSYEQYF
J gene: TRBJ2-1; V gene: TRBV9; clone size: many; D gene: NA; CDR3 length: 17; CDR3 DNA: TGTGCCAGCAGCGTAGGTCTCTCCGGCAGCTCCTACAATGAGCAGTTCTTC; CDR3 protein: CASSVGLSGSSYNEQFF
J gene: TRBJ1-6; V gene: TRBV5-6; clone size: few; D gene: NA; CDR3 length: 16; CDR3 DNA: TGTGCCAGCAGCTCCAGTTCAGGGGATTATAGTTCACCCCTCCACTTT; CDR3 protein: CASSSSSGDYSSPLHF
J gene: TRBJ2-1; V gene: TRBV7-9; clone size: NA; D gene: NA; CDR3 length: 19; CDR3 DNA: TGTGCCAGCAGCTTAGCGGGAGGTGGCACCCTAAGCTCCTACAATGAGCAGTTCTTC; CDR3 protein: CASSLAGGGTLSSYNEQFF
J gene: TRBJ2-2; V gene: TRBV24-1; clone size: few; D gene: NA; CDR3 length: 15; CDR3 DNA: TGTGCCACCAGTGACCTACGGGCGGACACCGGGGAGCTGTTTTTT; CDR3 protein: CATSDLRADTGELFF
J gene: TRBJ2-1; V gene: TRBV27; clone size: few; D gene: NA; CDR3 length: 13; CDR3 DNA: TGTGCCAGCAGGCCCCTTGACCCAAATGAGCAGTTCTTC; CDR3 protein: CASRPLDPNEQFF
J gene: TRBJ1-2; V gene: TRBV12-3/TRBV12-4; clone size: NA; D gene: TRBD1; CDR3 length: 14; CDR3 DNA: TGTGCCAGCAGCCCACAGGGGGCTGGCTATGGCTACACCTTC; CDR3 protein: CASSPQGAGYGYTF
J gene: TRBJ2-2; V gene: TRBV2; clone size: NA; D gene: TRBD1; CDR3 length: 18; CDR3 DNA: TGTGCCAGCAGTGAGGTCAGGGGGTTTTCCTCGAACACCGGGGAGCTGTTTTTT; CDR3 protein: CASSEVRGFSSNTGELFF
J gene: TRBJ2-1; V gene: TRBV27; clone size: NA; D gene: NA; CDR3 length: 13; CDR3 DNA: TGTGCCAGCAGTTTATCTTTTAACAATGAGCAGTTCTTC; CDR3 protein: CASSLSFNNEQFF
J gene: TRBJ2-7; V gene: TRBV6-5; clone size: few; D gene: NA; CDR3 length: 12; CDR3 DNA: TGTGCCAGCGAGAGCGACTCCTACGAGCAGTACTTC; CDR3 protein: CASESDSYEQYF
J gene: TRBJ1-5; V gene: TRBV12-3/TRBV12-4; clone size: NA; D gene: NA; CDR3 length: 13; CDR3 DNA: TGTGCCAGCAGCCCCGGCCCGACCGGGCCCCAGCATTTT; CDR3 protein: CASSPGPTGPQHF
J gene: TRBJ2-1; V gene: TRBV7-6; clone size: NA; D gene: NA; CDR3 length: 15; CDR3 DNA: TGTGCCAGCAGCGCGGGACAGACTGCCTACAATGAGCAGTTCTTC; CDR3 protein: CASSAGQTAYNEQFF
J gene: TRBJ2-7; V gene: TRBV2; clone size: NA; D gene: NA; CDR3 length: 15; CDR3 DNA: TGTGCCAGCAGGGTCTCCGGGACGGCTTCCTACGAGCAGTACTTC; CDR3 protein: CASRVSGTASYEQYF
J gene: TRBJ2-1; V gene: TRBV20-1; clone size: many; D gene: TRBD1; CDR3 length: 14; CDR3 DNA: TGCAGTGCTCGAGACAGGGGTTCCTACAATGAGCAGTTCTTC; CDR3 protein: CSARDRGSYNEQFF
J gene: TRBJ1-1; V gene: TRBV12-3/TRBV12-4; clone size: medium-sized; D gene: NA; CDR3 length: 12; CDR3 DNA: TGTGCCAGCATCCGGACTGGGACTGAAGCTTTCTTT; CDR3 protein: CASIRTGTEAFF
J gene: TRBJ2-7; V gene: TRBV7-2; clone size: few; D gene: TRBD1; CDR3 length: 12; CDR3 DNA: TGTGCCAGCAGGGGGACAGGTTACGAGCAGTACTTC; CDR3 protein: CASRGTGYEQYF
J gene: TRBJ2-5; V gene: TRBV5-6; clone size: few; D gene: TRBD1; CDR3 length: 15; CDR3 DNA: TGTGCCAGCAGCTTTGCCGACAGGGGGGGAGAGACCCAGTACTTC; CDR3 protein: CASSFADRGGETQYF
J gene: TRBJ1-4; V gene: TRBV12-3/TRBV12-4; clone size: NA; D gene: NA; CDR3 length: 14; CDR3 DNA: TGTGCCAGCAGTTATTATATAGAGAGTGAAAAACTGTTTTTT; CDR3 protein: CASSYYIESEKLFF
J gene: TRBJ2-1; V gene: TRBV9; clone size: NA; D gene: TRBD2; CDR3 length: 19; CDR3 DNA: TGTGCCAGCAGTGAGGCCGGGACTAGCGGGTTAAGCTCCTACAATGAGCAGTTCTTC; CDR3 protein: CASSEAGTSGLSSYNEQFF
J gene: TRBJ2-7; V gene: TRBV28; clone size: many; D gene: TRBD1; CDR3 length: 14; CDR3 DNA: TGTGCCAGCAGAACCGGGACAGGGCCCTACGAGCAGTACTTC; CDR3 protein: CASRTGTGPYEQYF
J gene: TRBJ2-5; V gene: TRBV19; clone size: NA; D gene: NA; CDR3 length: 14; CDR3 DNA: TGTGCCAGTACCGAGGGAAGGGGTATCGAGACCCAGTACTTC; CDR3 protein: CASTEGRGIETQYF
J gene: TRBJ1-1; V gene: TRBV7-8; clone size: many; D gene: NA; CDR3 length: 14; CDR3 DNA: TGTGCCAGCAGCCCGGAAATGGGGAACACTGAAGCTTTCTTT; CDR3 protein: CASSPEMGNTEAFF
J gene: TRBJ2-5; V gene: TRBV20-1; clone size: many; D gene: TRBD2; CDR3 length: 13; CDR3 DNA: TGCAGTGCTAGATCTAGCGGTTCGGAGACCCAGTACTTC; CDR3 protein: CSARSSGSETQYF
J gene: TRBJ1-3; V gene: TRBV6-1; clone size: NA; D gene: NA; CDR3 length: 16; CDR3 DNA: TGTGCCAGCAGTGAATTCGGGGGCCCCACTGGAAACACCATATATTTT; CDR3 protein: CASSEFGGPTGNTIYF
J gene: TRBJ2-7; V gene: TRBV11-2; clone size: NA; D gene: NA; CDR3 length: 11; CDR3 DNA: TGTGCCAGCAGCTCACTATCCGAGCAGTACTTC; CDR3 protein: CASSSLSEQYF